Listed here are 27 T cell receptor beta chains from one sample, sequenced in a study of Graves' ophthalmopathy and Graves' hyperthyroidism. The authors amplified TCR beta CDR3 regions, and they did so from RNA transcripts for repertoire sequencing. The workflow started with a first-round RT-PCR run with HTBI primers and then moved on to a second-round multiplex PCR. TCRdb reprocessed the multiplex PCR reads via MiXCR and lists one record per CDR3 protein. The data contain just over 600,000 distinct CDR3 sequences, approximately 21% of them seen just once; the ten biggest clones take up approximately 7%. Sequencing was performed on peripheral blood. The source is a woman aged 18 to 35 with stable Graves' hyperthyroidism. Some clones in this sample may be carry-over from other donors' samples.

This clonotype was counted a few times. The CDR3 nucleotides read TGTGCCACCAGCAGTAGCCGCTACGAGCAGTACTTC. Encoded protein: CATSSSRYEQYF. V and J are TRBV15 and TRBJ2-7; the D is unclear. Deletions cut 3 bases from V and 3 bases from J, with 6 bases between. CDR1 and CDR2 from the germline V gene are LNHNV and YYDKDF (reference sequence). The CDR3 loop spans 12 amino acids.

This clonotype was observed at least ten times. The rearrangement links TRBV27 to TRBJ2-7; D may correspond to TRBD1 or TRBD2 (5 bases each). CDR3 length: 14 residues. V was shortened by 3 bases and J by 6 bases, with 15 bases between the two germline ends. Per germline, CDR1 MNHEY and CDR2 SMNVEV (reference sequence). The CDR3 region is CASSFGTGLGEQYF. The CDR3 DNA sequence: TGTGCCAGCAGTTTTGGGACCGGCCTCGGCGAGCAGTACTTC.

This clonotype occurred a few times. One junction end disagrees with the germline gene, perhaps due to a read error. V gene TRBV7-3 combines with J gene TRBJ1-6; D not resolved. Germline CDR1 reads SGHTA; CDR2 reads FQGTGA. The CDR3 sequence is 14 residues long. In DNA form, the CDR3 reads TGTGCCAGCAGCTTAATGGGGAGGAATTCACCCCCCCACTTT. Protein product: CASSLMGRNSPPHF.

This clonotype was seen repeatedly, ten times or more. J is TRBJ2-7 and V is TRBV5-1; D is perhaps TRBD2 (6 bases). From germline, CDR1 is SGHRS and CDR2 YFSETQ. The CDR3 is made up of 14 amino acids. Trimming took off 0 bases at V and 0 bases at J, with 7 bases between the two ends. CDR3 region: CASSLDGSSYEQYF. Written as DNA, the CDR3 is TGCGCCAGCAGCTTGGACGGGAGCTCCTACGAGCAGTACTTC.

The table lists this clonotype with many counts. CDR3 nucleotide sequence: TGTGCCACCAACAATGACCCCAATCAGCCCCAGCATTTT. Protein: CATNNDPNQPQHF. The genes are TRBV10-3 and TRBJ1-5; D gene ambiguous. The CDR3 spans 13 residues. The V gene's germline CDR1 is ENHRY and CDR2 SYGVKD. Trimming cost V 10 bases and J 3 bases, with 13 bases left between them.

The CDR3, as DNA: TGTGCCTGGAGTGTAGGTCAGGGATGGGATCAGCCCCAGCATTTT. Translating it yields CAWSVGQGWDQPQHF. This chain uses TRBV30 with TRBJ1-5, with a possible D match to TRBD1 (5 bases). Germline V gene data show CDR1 as GTSNPN and CDR2 as SVGIG (reference sequence). CDR3 size: 15 residues. Trimming took off 0 bases at V and 5 bases at J, with 14 bases between the two ends.

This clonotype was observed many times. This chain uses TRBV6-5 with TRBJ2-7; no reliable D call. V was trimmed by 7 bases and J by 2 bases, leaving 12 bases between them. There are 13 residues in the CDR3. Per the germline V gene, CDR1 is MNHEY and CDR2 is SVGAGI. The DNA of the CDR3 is TGTGCCAGCACTTCCCCGTTGACCTACGAGCAGTACTTC. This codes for CASTSPLTYEQYF.

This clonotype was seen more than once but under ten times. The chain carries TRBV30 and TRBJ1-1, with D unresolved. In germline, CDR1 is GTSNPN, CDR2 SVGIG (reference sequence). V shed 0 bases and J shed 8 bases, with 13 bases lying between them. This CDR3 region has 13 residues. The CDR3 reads CAWSVQTGREAFF. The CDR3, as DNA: TGTGCCTGGAGTGTACAGACCGGGCGGGAAGCTTTCTTT.

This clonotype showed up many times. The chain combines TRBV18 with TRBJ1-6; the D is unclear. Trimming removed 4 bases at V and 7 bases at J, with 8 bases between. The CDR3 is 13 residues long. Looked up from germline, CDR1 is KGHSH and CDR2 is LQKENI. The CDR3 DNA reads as TGTGCCAGCTCACATAAGGAGAATTCACCCCTCCACTTT. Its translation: CASSHKENSPLHF. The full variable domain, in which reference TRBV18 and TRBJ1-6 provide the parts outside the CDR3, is NAGVMQNPRHLVRRRGQEARLRCSPMKGHSHVYWYRQLPEEGLKFMVYLQKENIIDESGMPKERFSAEFPKEGPSILRIQQVVRGDSAAYFCASSHKENSPLHFGNGTRLTVT.

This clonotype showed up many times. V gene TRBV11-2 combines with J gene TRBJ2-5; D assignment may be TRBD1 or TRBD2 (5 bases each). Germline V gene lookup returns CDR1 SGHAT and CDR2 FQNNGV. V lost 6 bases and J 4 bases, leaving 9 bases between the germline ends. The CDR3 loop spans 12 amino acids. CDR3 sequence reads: CASSPGTETQYF. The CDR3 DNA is TGTGCCAGCAGTCCCGGGACAGAGACCCAGTACTTC.

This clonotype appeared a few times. The CDR3 bases are TGTGCCTCGAACATGAACACTGAAGCTTTCTTT. It codes for CASNMNTEAFF. The V gene is TRBV30, the J gene TRBJ1-1; D remains unclear. V was trimmed by 7 bases and J by 0 bases, leaving 6 bases between them. From germline, CDR1 is GTSNPN and CDR2 SVGIG (reference sequence). The CDR3 totals 11 residues. The whole variable domain, remainder taken from reference TRBV30 and TRBJ1-1, is SQTIHQWPATLVQPVGSPLSLECTVEGTSNPNLYWYRQAAGRGLQLLFYSVGIGQISSEVPQNLSASRPQDRQFILSSKKLLLSDSGFYLCASNMNTEAFFGQGTRLTVV.

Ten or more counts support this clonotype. The CDR3, as DNA: TGCGCCAGCAGCCAAGGACAGGTCTCTGGAAACACCATATATTTT. Protein: CASSQGQVSGNTIYF. The rearrangement joins TRBV5-1 to TRBJ1-3; 7 nucleotides match TRBD1. This CDR3 contains 15 residues. The germline V gene encodes CDR1 SGHRS and CDR2 YFSETQ. J was trimmed by 0 bases and V by 4 bases; bases with no gene match: 4.

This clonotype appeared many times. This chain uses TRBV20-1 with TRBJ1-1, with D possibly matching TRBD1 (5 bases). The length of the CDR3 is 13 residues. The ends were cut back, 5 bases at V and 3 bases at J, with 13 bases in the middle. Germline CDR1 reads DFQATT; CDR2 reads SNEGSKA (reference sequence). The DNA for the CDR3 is TGCAGTGCTCCTGGCCCAGGGTACACTGAAGCTTTCTTT. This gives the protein CSAPGPGYTEAFF.

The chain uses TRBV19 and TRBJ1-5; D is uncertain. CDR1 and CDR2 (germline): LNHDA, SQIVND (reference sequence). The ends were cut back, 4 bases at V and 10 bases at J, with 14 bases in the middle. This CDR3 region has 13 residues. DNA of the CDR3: TGTGCCAGTAGTACTAGCTTATTAGGACCCCAGCATTTT. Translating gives CASSTSLLGPQHF.

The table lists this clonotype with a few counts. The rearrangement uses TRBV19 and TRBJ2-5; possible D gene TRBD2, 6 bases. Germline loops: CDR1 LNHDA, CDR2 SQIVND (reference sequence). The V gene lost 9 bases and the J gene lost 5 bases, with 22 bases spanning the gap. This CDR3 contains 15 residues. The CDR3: CASGRRGSSEETQYF. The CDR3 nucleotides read TGTGCCAGCGGCAGGCGGGGTTCTTCGGAGGAGACCCAGTACTTC.

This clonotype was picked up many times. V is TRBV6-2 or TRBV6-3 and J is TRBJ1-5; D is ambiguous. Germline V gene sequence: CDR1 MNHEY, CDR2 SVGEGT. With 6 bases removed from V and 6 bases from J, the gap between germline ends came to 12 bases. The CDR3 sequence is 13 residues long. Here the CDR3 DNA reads TGTGCCAGCAGCCCCGGACGGATTCAGCCCCAGCATTTT. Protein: CASSPGRIQPQHF.

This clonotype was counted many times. This CDR3 reads CASSPPRGGSGSPLHF. CDR3 sequence (DNA): TGTGCCAGCAGCCCACCAAGAGGAGGGAGCGGTTCACCCCTCCACTTT. V gene TRBV5-6 combines with J gene TRBJ1-6, with D unresolved. The length of the CDR3 is 16 residues. Germline assignment: CDR1 SGHDT and CDR2 YYEEEE. The V end was cut by 4 bases, the J end by 9 bases, with 20 bases between.

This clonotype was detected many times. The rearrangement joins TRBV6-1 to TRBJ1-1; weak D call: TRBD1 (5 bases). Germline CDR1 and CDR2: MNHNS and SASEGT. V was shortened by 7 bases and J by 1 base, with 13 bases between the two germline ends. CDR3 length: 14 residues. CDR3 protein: CASTDRPSNTEAFF. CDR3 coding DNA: TGTGCCAGCACCGACAGACCCTCGAACACTGAAGCTTTCTTT.

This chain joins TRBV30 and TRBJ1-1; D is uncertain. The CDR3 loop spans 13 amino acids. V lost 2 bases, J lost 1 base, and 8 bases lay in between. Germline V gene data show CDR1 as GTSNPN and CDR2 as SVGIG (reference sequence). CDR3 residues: CAWSSGSNTEAFF. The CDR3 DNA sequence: TGTGCCTGGAGTTCCGGGTCGAACACTGAAGCTTTCTTT. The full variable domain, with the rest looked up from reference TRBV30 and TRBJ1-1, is SQTIHQWPATLVQPVGSPLSLECTVEGTSNPNLYWYRQAAGRGLQLLFYSVGIGQISSEVPQNLSASRPQDRQFILSSKKLLLSDSGFYLCAWSSGSNTEAFFGQGTRLTVV.

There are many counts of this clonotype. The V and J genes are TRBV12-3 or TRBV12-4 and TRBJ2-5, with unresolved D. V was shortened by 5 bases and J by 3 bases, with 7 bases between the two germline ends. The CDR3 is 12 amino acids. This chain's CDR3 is CASSEPKETQYF. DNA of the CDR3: TGTGCCAGCAGTGAGCCGAAAGAGACCCAGTACTTC.

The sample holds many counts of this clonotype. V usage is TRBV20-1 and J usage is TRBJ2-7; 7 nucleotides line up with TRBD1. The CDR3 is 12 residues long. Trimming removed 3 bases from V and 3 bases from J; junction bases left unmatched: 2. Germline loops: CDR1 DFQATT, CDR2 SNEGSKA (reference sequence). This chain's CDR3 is CSASNRGYEQYF. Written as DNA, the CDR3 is TGCAGTGCTAGTAACAGGGGCTACGAGCAGTACTTC.

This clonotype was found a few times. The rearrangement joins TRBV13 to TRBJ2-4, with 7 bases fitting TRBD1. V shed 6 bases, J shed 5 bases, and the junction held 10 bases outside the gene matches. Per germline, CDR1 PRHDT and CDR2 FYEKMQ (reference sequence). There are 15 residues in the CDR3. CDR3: CASRLTRDSQNIQYF. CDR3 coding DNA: TGTGCCAGCAGACTAACCAGGGACAGCCAAAACATTCAGTACTTC.

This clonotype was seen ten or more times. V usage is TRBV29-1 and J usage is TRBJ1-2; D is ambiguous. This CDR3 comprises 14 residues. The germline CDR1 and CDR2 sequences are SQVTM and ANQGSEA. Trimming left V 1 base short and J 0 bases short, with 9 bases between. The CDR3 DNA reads TGCAGCGTTGAAGGGACTGCCTCTAACTATGGCTACACCTTC. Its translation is CSVEGTASNYGYTF.

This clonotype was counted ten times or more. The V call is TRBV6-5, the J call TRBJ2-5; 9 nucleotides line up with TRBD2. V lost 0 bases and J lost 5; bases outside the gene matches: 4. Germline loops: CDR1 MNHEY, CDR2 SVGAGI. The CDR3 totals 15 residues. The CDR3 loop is CASSYSEAGGETQYF. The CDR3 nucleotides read TGTGCCAGCAGTTACTCGGAGGCGGGAGGGGAGACCCAGTACTTC.

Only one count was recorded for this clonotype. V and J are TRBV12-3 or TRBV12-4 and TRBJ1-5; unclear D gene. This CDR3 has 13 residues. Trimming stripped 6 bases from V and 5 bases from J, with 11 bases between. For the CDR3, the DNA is TGTGCCAGCAGCCAGACACTCTATCAGCCCCAGCATTTT. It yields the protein CASSQTLYQPQHF.

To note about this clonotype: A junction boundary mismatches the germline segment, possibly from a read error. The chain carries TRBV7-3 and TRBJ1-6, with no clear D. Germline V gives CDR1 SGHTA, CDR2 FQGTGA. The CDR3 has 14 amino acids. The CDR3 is CASSGGAYKSPLNF. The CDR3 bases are TGTGCCAGCAGCGGCGGAGCCTATAAATCACCCCTCAACTTT.

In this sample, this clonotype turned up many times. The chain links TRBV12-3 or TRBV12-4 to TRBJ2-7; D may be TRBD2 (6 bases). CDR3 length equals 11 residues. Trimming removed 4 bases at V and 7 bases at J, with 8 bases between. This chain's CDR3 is CASSWGVEQYF. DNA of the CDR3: TGTGCCAGCAGTTGGGGGGTAGAGCAGTACTTC.